The sequence of this TCR beta chain was determined in a study of vaccination and CD4 T cells after COVID-19. Looking at the study overall: Across the group, participants received two doses of either BNT162b2 or mRNA-1273 vaccine. Investigators stimulated cells with overlapping spike peptides drawn from SARS-CoV-2, HCoV-NL63, HCoV-OC43 and HCoV-229E. Study conclusions and caveats: Spike mono-reactivity held for 304 of 307 vaccine-specific clones in convalescent patients.

The treatment: approximately nine-day PBMC culture with coronavirus spike peptide pools or control peptides (ViraFEST assay). The ViraFEST method relied on peptide pools to expand antigen-specific T cells, followed by TCR sequencing. As regards this clonotype: The antigen is undetermined.

Sequenced with the Oncomine TCR Beta short-read assay was DNA taken from cultured CD4+ T cells. One entry per CDR3 protein, called by TCRdb with MiXCR from the PCR reads. The sample lists around 15,000 distinct CDR3 sequences; about 35% were seen once. Per the germline V gene, CDR1 is SGHTA and CDR2 is FQGNSA. The ends were cut back, 6 bases at V and 7 bases at J, with 12 bases in the middle. The CDR3 is 12 residues long. The sequencing sample was made of cultured CD4+ T cells from blood. This receptor was obtained from a human donor with COVID-19. This sequence joins TRBV7-2 and TRBJ1-2; maybe TRBD1 (6 bases). The CDR3 reads CASSGPRGGYTF. As DNA, the CDR3 is TGTGCCAGCAGTGGCCCCAGGGGTGGCTACACCTTC.